By frequency in the sample, the clone carrying this T cell receptor (beta chain) is medium-sized. Its antigen is currently unknown. The sample originates from a study of spatial heterogeneity in lung cancer. CDR1 and CDR2 (germline): MNHEY, SVGAGI. V gave up 5 bases and J gave up 1 base; unmatched junction bases: 6. The CDR3 runs 15 residues. Time point defined: sample taken at primary tumor resection. Unsorted whole RNA from tumor, nontumor lung or frozen PBMC underwent sequencing. Study-wide results and caveats: Estimates put coverage of tumor T cells 5.5% to 8% for alpha and approximately 14% for beta chains. How many expanded intratumoral alpha and beta TCRs were present tracked the tumor mutation count, which was a count of nonsynonymous mutations.

TCRdb itself ran the 5' RACE reads through MiXCR, one entry per CDR3 protein. The table lists around 3,600 distinct CDR3 sequences, 8% of them singletons, with approximately 10% in the top ten. The chain recombines TRBV6-5 with TRBJ2-3; 7 bases align to TRBD2. The receptor was derived from a male donor with early-stage non-small cell lung cancer. The source was lung tumor tissue, collected at surgery. In DNA form, the CDR3 reads TGTGCCAGCAGTCCAGGGAGGGATGGCACAGATACGCAGTATTTT. Its protein is CASSPGRDGTDTQYF.